This paragraph reports one TCR beta chain. Its antigen remains unknown. The CDR3 covers 17 residues. This record belongs to a study of identifying expanded T cells in peripheral blood. Study conclusions and caveats: About 1.2 clones differed between technical replicates, versus roughly 17 and 20 over time. Across healthy donors, higher total template counts meant significantly greater approximately two-week count variance.

The data were produced by immunoSEQ multiplex PCR, yet TCRdb's version contains in-frame clones alone and is incomplete. The sample carries 91,000 or so clones, about nine tenths recorded once. Collection occurred without any documented infections or immune events in donors. The TCR sequence derives from a person aged 18 to 70 in good health. Sequenced: blood. The rearrangement links TRBV21-1 to TRBJ1-1; the listed D gene, TRBD1, was not tested against the DNA. TRBV21-1 is tagged as a pseudogene. In DNA, the CDR3 is TGTGCCAGCAGCAAAGTCGACAGGATCCGTTGGAGCACTGAAGCTTTCTTT. Translated: CASSKVDRIRWSTEAFF.